The rows below give T cell receptor beta chains drawn from one sample of a study of blood T cell repertoires in COVID-19. The table came from immunoSEQ multiplex PCR; TCRdb's copy has only in-frame clones and leaves some out. The sample includes under 300,000 clones, around four fifths of them seen just once. The specimen sequenced was peripheral blood. Receptors were obtained from a woman aged 60-75 years with active or convalescent COVID-19. CDR3s include the opening cysteine and the closing phenylalanine or tryptophan. D genes are given only for firm matches. Clone size appears in some rows only: once, few, many, or a class for an expanded clone.

D: TRBD2; size: -; J: TRBJ2-1; V: TRBV2; CDR3: CASSVLAGGHNEQFF; DNA: TGTGCCAGCAGTGTTCTAGCGGGGGGCCACAATGAGCAGTTCTTC
D: TRBD2; size: -; J: TRBJ2-1; V: TRBV6-1; CDR3: CASSEGMLAGPLYNEQFF; DNA: TGTGCCAGCAGTGAAGGGATGCTAGCGGGACCCCTTTACAATGAGCAGTTCTTC
D: -; size: -; J: TRBJ2-2; V: TRBV24-1; CDR3: CATSERRRETGELFF; DNA: TGTGCCACCAGTGAGCGGCGGCGGGAAACCGGGGAGCTGTTTTTT
D: -; size: -; J: TRBJ1-2; V: TRBV5-1; CDR3: CASSSTGSYGYTF; DNA: TGCGCCAGCAGCTCCACAGGGTCCTATGGCTACACCTTC
D: -; size: -; J: TRBJ2-2; V: TRBV5-4; CDR3: CASSTRFTGELFF; DNA: TGTGCCAGCAGCACCAGGTTTACCGGGGAGCTGTTTTTT
D: TRBD2; size: -; J: TRBJ2-1; V: TRBV11-2; CDR3: CASSSGGTSLEQFF; DNA: TGTGCCAGCAGCTCCGGGGGGACTAGCCTTGAGCAGTTCTTC
D: TRBD2; size: -; J: TRBJ2-5; V: TRBV18; CDR3: CASSPIGGRPGETQYF; DNA: TGTGCCAGCTCACCGATTGGCGGGAGGCCTGGGGAGACCCAGTACTTC
D: -; size: -; J: TRBJ2-7; V: TRBV4-1; CDR3: CASSQDRLNRGYEQYF; DNA: TGCGCCAGCAGCCAAGATAGACTAAATCGGGGCTACGAGCAGTACTTC
D: TRBD1; size: -; J: TRBJ1-1; V: TRBV5-1; CDR3: CASSLRTGQNTEAFF; DNA: TGCGCCAGCAGCCTAAGGACAGGCCAGAACACTGAAGCTTTCTTT
D: -; size: -; J: TRBJ2-3; V: TRBV6-5; CDR3: CATGWGGTDTQYF; DNA: TGTGCCACCGGGTGGGGGGGCACAGATACGCAGTATTTT
D: TRBD2; size: once; J: TRBJ2-1; V: TRBV11-2; CDR3: CASSSTLAGLSYNEQFF; DNA: TGTGCCAGCAGCTCGACACTAGCGGGTCTATCCTACAATGAGCAGTTCTTC
D: TRBD1; size: -; J: TRBJ1-2; V: TRBV5-5; CDR3: CASSLPRQGEVYGYTF; DNA: TGTGCCAGCAGCTTGCCGCGACAGGGGGAGGTCTATGGCTACACCTTC
D: TRBD1; size: -; J: TRBJ2-1; V: TRBV5-1; CDR3: CASSPTGHFYNEQFF; DNA: TGCGCCAGCAGCCCGACAGGGCACTTCTACAATGAGCAGTTCTTC
D: -; size: -; J: TRBJ1-3; V: TRBV6-1; CDR3: CASSDSGVSTIYF; DNA: TGTGCCAGCAGTGATAGCGGGGTCAGCACCATATATTTT
D: -; size: -; J: TRBJ2-7; V: TRBV21-1; CDR3: CASAGIVGTAYEQYF; DNA: TGTGCCAGCGCGGGGATTGTCGGGACAGCCTACGAGCAGTACTTC
D: -; size: -; J: TRBJ2-5; V: TRBV28; CDR3: CASSFLLETQYF; DNA: TGTGCCAGCAGCTTCCTTTTAGAGACCCAGTACTTC
D: -; size: -; J: TRBJ2-7; V: TRBV6-6; CDR3: CASSLLHEQYF; DNA: TGTGCCAGCAGTCTCCTCCACGAGCAGTACTTC
D: -; size: -; J: TRBJ2-7; V: TRBV6-1; CDR3: CASSEVTPDSSYEQYF; DNA: TGTGCCAGCAGTGAGGTGACTCCCGACAGCTCCTACGAGCAGTACTTC
D: TRBD2; size: -; J: TRBJ2-7; V: TRBV2; CDR3: CASSLWTSGSYEQYF; DNA: TGTGCCAGCAGTTTGTGGACTAGCGGGAGCTACGAGCAGTACTTC
D: -; size: -; J: TRBJ2-1; V: TRBV19; CDR3: CASSMRVGHEQFF; DNA: TGTGCCAGTAGTATGAGGGTGGGCCATGAGCAGTTCTTC
D: TRBD2; size: -; J: TRBJ2-7; V: TRBV5-1; CDR3: CASSLGWTSGSADEQYF; DNA: TGCGCCAGCAGCTTGGGGTGGACTAGCGGGAGTGCGGACGAGCAGTACTTC
D: TRBD1; size: -; J: TRBJ2-3; V: TRBV24-1; CDR3: CATSDRGQGNTDTQYF; DNA: TGTGCCACCAGTGATCGAGGACAGGGGAACACAGATACGCAGTATTTT
D: -; size: -; J: TRBJ2-1; V: TRBV5-1; CDR3: CASSLDRSSYNEQFF; DNA: TGCGCCAGCAGCTTGGACAGGAGCTCCTACAATGAGCAGTTCTTC
D: TRBD1; size: -; J: TRBJ2-7; V: TRBV30; CDR3: CAWSGTVPYEQYF; DNA: TGTGCCTGGAGCGGGACAGTACCCTACGAGCAGTACTTC
D: TRBD1; size: -; J: TRBJ1-2; V: TRBV6-7; CDR3: CASSYSKGTRGHYNYGYTF; DNA: TGTGCCAGCAGTTACTCGAAGGGGACTAGGGGGCACTACAACTATGGCTACACCTTC
D: TRBD1; size: once; J: TRBJ2-1; V: TRBV5-1; CDR3: CASSFRDSSSNEQFF; DNA: TGCGCCAGCAGCTTCCGGGACAGCAGTAGCAATGAGCAGTTCTTC
D: -; size: -; J: TRBJ1-2; V: TRBV27; CDR3: CASSLSSISVGYTF; DNA: TGTGCCAGCAGTTTATCGTCTATCAGCGTTGGCTACACCTTC
D: TRBD2; size: -; J: TRBJ2-3; V: TRBV11-3; CDR3: CASSARTSGGADTQYF; DNA: TGTGCCAGCAGCGCCAGGACTAGCGGGGGGGCAGATACGCAGTATTTT
D: -; size: -; J: TRBJ2-7; V: TRBV7-3; CDR3: CASSLRAGPTYEQYF; DNA: TGTGCCAGCAGCTTAAGAGCAGGCCCCACCTACGAGCAGTACTTC
D: TRBD2; size: -; J: TRBJ2-5; V: TRBV18; CDR3: CASSGPSGATQETQYF; DNA: TGTGCCAGCTCAGGGCCTAGCGGGGCAACGCAAGAGACCCAGTACTTC
D: TRBD1; size: -; J: TRBJ2-5; V: TRBV24-1; CDR3: CATSDLPGDRAEETQYF; DNA: TGTGCCACCAGTGATTTGCCGGGGGACAGGGCGGAAGAGACCCAGTACTTC
D: TRBD2; size: -; J: TRBJ2-7; V: TRBV7-3; CDR3: CASSREGDAYEQYF; DNA: TGTGCCAGCAGCCGGGAGGGAGATGCCTACGAGCAGTACTTC
D: -; size: -; J: TRBJ1-2; V: TRBV19; CDR3: CASRQVTNYGYTF; DNA: TGTGCCAGTCGACAGGTGACTAACTATGGCTACACCTTC
D: -; size: -; J: TRBJ1-1; V: TRBV12-3/TRBV12-4; CDR3: CASSRGQGEAFF; DNA: TGTGCCAGCAGTCGTGGCCAGGGGGAAGCTTTCTTT
D: TRBD1; size: -; J: TRBJ1-4; V: TRBV6-5; CDR3: CASGMTGNEKLFF; DNA: TGTGCCAGCGGCATGACAGGGAATGAAAAACTGTTTTTT
D: TRBD1; size: -; J: TRBJ1-6; V: TRBV19; CDR3: CASSISQGLNNSPLHF; DNA: TGTGCCAGTAGTATCTCACAGGGGCTGAATAATTCACCCCTCCACTTT
D: TRBD1; size: -; J: TRBJ1-2; V: TRBV5-1; CDR3: CASSLSGTARVANYGYTF; DNA: TGCGCCAGCAGCTTGAGTGGGACAGCCAGAGTAGCTAACTATGGCTACACCTTC
D: -; size: -; J: TRBJ2-5; V: TRBV6-5; CDR3: CASSYVQGQETQYF; DNA: TGTGCCAGCAGTTACGTGCAGGGGCAAGAGACCCAGTACTTC
D: TRBD1; size: -; J: TRBJ2-2; V: TRBV7-9; CDR3: CASSSRTGGTGELFF; DNA: TGTGCCAGCAGCTCTAGGACAGGGGGCACCGGGGAGCTGTTTTTT
D: TRBD1; size: -; J: TRBJ1-4; V: TRBV12-3/TRBV12-4; CDR3: CASSRTGEKLFF; DNA: TGTGCCAGCAGCAGGACAGGAGAAAAACTGTTTTTT
D: -; size: -; J: TRBJ2-1; V: TRBV5-1; CDR3: CASSSMTGGGNEQFF; DNA: TGCGCCAGCAGCTCAATGACGGGGGGCGGGAATGAGCAGTTCTTC
D: -; size: -; J: TRBJ2-7; V: TRBV7-9; CDR3: CASSLEYESYEQYF; DNA: TGTGCCAGCAGCTTAGAGTACGAGAGCTACGAGCAGTACTTC
D: -; size: -; J: TRBJ2-1; V: TRBV7-9; CDR3: CASSLSNNEQFF; DNA: TGTGCCAGCAGCTTATCTAACAATGAGCAGTTCTTC
D: TRBD2; size: -; J: TRBJ2-1; V: TRBV2; CDR3: CASGASGPYNEQFF; DNA: TGTGCCAGTGGGGCTAGCGGACCCTACAATGAGCAGTTCTTC
D: TRBD1; size: -; J: TRBJ1-4; V: TRBV5-8; CDR3: CASSSGTGGAPWEKLFF; DNA: TGTGCCAGCAGCTCGGGGACAGGGGGCGCCCCGTGGGAAAAACTGTTTTTT
D: -; size: -; J: TRBJ2-1; V: TRBV11-2; CDR3: CASSLLASYNEQFF; DNA: TGTGCCAGCAGCTTGCTAGCCTCCTACAATGAGCAGTTCTTC
D: -; size: -; J: TRBJ1-2; V: TRBV6-6; CDR3: CASRPGNYGYTF; DNA: TGTGCCAGCAGGCCGGGAAACTATGGCTACACCTTC
D: TRBD2; size: -; J: TRBJ2-7; V: TRBV29-1; CDR3: CSVRPSGSHEQYF; DNA: TGCAGCGTTAGGCCTAGCGGGAGTCACGAGCAGTACTTC
D: TRBD1; size: -; J: TRBJ1-1; V: TRBV5-1; CDR3: CASSAQGANTEAFF; DNA: TGCGCCAGCAGCGCACAGGGGGCGAACACTGAAGCTTTCTTT
D: TRBD1; size: -; J: TRBJ1-2; V: TRBV27; CDR3: CASSLATGIDGYTF; DNA: TGTGCCAGCAGTTTAGCGACAGGGATCGACGGCTACACCTTC
D: TRBD2; size: -; J: TRBJ2-4; V: TRBV18; CDR3: CASSPPGLAGWENIQYF; DNA: TGTGCCAGCTCACCTCCGGGACTAGCGGGATGGGAAAACATTCAGTACTTC
D: -; size: few; J: TRBJ2-5; V: TRBV7-8; CDR3: CASSLVSRGETQYF; DNA: TGTGCCAGCAGCTTAGTGAGTAGAGGAGAGACCCAGTACTTC
D: -; size: -; J: TRBJ1-2; V: TRBV5-5; CDR3: CASRSPGGYGYTF; DNA: TGTGCCAGCAGGAGTCCGGGGGGTTATGGCTACACCTTC
D: -; size: -; J: TRBJ1-4; V: TRBV18; CDR3: CASSPFPGTTNEKLFF; DNA: TGTGCCAGCTCACCATTCCCAGGGACAACTAATGAAAAACTGTTTTTT
D: TRBD1; size: -; J: TRBJ1-2; V: TRBV6-5; CDR3: CASSSDRGERGYTF; DNA: TGTGCCAGCAGTTCCGACAGGGGAGAACGGGGCTACACCTTC
D: TRBD2; size: -; J: TRBJ2-1; V: TRBV27; CDR3: CASSLVAGRYGEQFF; DNA: TGTGCCAGCAGTTTAGTAGCGGGAAGGTACGGTGAGCAGTTCTTC
D: -; size: -; J: TRBJ1-1; V: TRBV28; CDR3: CASSLAGMNTEAFF; DNA: TGTGCCAGCAGTTTAGCAGGGATGAACACTGAAGCTTTCTTT
D: -; size: -; J: TRBJ1-2; V: TRBV24-1; CDR3: CATSDNRNYGYTF; DNA: TGTGCCACCAGTGATAACAGAAACTATGGCTACACCTTC